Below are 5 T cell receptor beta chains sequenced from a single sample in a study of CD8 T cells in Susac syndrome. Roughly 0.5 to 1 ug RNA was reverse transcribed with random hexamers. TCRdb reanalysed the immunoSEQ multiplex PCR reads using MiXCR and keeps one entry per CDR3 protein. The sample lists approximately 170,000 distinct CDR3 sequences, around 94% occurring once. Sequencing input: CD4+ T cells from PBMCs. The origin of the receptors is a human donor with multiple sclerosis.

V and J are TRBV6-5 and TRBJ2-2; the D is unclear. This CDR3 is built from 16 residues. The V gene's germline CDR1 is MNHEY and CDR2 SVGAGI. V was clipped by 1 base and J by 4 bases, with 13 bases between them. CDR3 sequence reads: CASSYLRPPLTGELFF. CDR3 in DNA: TGTGCCAGCAGTTACTTAAGACCGCCCCTCACCGGGGAGCTGTTTTTT.

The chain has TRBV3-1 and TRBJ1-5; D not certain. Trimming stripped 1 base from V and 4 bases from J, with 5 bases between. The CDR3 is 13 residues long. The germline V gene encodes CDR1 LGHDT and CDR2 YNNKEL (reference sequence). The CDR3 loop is CASSQAGNQPQHF. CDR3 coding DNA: TGTGCCAGCAGCCAAGCTGGTAATCAGCCCCAGCATTTT.

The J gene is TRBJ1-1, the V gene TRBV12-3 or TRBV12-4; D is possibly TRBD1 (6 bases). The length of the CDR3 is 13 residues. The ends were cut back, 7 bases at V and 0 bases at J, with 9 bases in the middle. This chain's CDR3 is CASTGQMNTEAFF. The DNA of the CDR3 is TGTGCCAGCACCGGACAGATGAACACTGAAGCTTTCTTT.

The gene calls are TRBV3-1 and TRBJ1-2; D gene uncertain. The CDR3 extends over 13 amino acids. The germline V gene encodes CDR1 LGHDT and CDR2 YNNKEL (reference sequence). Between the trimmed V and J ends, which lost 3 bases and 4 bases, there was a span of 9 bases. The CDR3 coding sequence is TGTGCCAGCAGCCAGACGGAAAGCTATGGCTACACCTTC. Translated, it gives CASSQTESYGYTF.

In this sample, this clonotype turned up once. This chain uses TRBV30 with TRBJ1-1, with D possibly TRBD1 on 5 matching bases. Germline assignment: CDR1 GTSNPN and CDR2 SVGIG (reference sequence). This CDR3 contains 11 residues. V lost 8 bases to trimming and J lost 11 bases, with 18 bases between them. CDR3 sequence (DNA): TGTGCCGGGCCTCTTGGGGGGAGGGCTTTCTTT. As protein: CAGPLGGRAFF. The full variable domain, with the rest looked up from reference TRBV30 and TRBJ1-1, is SQTIHQWPATLVQPVGSPLSLECTVEGTSNPNLYWYRQAAGRGLQLLFYSVGIGQISSEVPQNLSASRPQDRQFILSSKKLLLSDSGFYLCAGPLGGRAFFGQGTRLTVV.